This TCR beta chain is from a study of persistence of HIV-infected CD4 T cells. As to this clone: Its antigen remains unknown.

The ends lost 1 base at V and 7 bases at J; junction bases unmatched: 10. Germline V gene sequence: CDR1 LNHNV, CDR2 YYDKDF (reference sequence). This CDR3 spans 16 amino acids. The immunoSEQ assay was version 4, run in survey mode. Clones were sequenced by immunoSEQ multiplex PCR, and TCRdb holds only the in-frame ones, with some missing. The sample yields around 40,000 clones, 88% seen once. This nonspecific control used anti-CD3/anti-CD28 bead stimulation of CD4+ T cells. CD4+ T cells upregulating both CD40 ligand and CD69 were sorted as responding cells. For at least 4 years, plasma HIV-1 RNA was undetectable (<50 copies/mL). General study points: TCRbeta richness was lower in CMV- and Gag-responding cells than in anti-CD3/anti-CD28-responding cells.

Source: CD4+ T cells sorted from PBMCs after approximately 20-hour stimulation, taken from a patient who received antiretroviral therapy. The V call is TRBV15, the J call TRBJ1-2; TRBD1 matches 9 bases. This receptor was taken from an adult woman with HIV who was CMV-seropositive. This CDR3 reads CATSRAVWDREIGYTF. Here the CDR3 DNA reads TGTGCCACCAGCAGAGCGGTTTGGGACAGGGAGATTGGCTACACCTTC.